This T cell receptor (beta chain) appears in the sequencing data of a study of early T cells in non-severe SARS-CoV-2 infection. Background on the study: Sequencing of bulk RNA from unsorted whole blood was done, without chain pairing.

Notes on this clonotype: Its antigen remains unknown.

Germline V gene lookup returns CDR1 DFQATT and CDR2 SNEGSKA (reference sequence). The CDR3 runs to 12 residues. V lost 3 bases to trimming and J lost 2 bases, with 7 bases between them. Researchers attached unique molecular identifiers to individual cDNA molecules. TCRdb passed the 5' RACE reads through MiXCR, listing each CDR3 protein once. The table includes tens of thousands of distinct CDR3 sequences, around an eighth detected once. Findings and limits, study-wide: Comparison of clonotypes with VDJdb favored anti-spike CD8 responses while missing private and CD4 specificities.

The clonotype was recovered from an adult who was a healthcare worker with PCR-confirmed SARS-CoV-2 infection or an uninfected control (not recorded which). Specimen: whole blood. The rearrangement links TRBV20-1 to TRBJ2-5; TRBD1 might be the D (5 bases). CDR3 sequence: CSASRQQETQYF. The DNA of the CDR3 is TGCAGTGCTAGTCGACAGCAAGAGACCCAGTACTTC.